One and the same sample provided the 12 T cell receptor beta chains below, sequenced in a study of shared clonotypes between healthy human individuals. Method: immunoSEQ multiplex PCR; TCRdb's copy keeps in-frame clones and lacks some. The data contain fewer than 650,000 clones, 75% to 85% of them seen just once; the ten biggest clones take up over 10%. The specimen sequenced was PBMCs. These TCRs come from a woman in her 40s in good health. Some clones in this sample may be carry-over from other donors' samples.

This chain uses TRBV7-2 with TRBJ1-2; 7 positions match TRBD1. The CDR3 is 13 amino acids. V was clipped by 3 bases and J by 9 bases; unmatched bases: 7. Germline V gives CDR1 SGHTA, CDR2 FQGNSA. The CDR3 loop is CASSFDRAASYTF. In DNA, the CDR3 is TGTGCCAGCAGCTTCGACAGGGCGGCGAGCTACACCTTC.

The CDR3 sequence is CASSFGPSGSSYEQYF. As DNA, the CDR3 is TGTGCCAGCAGTTTTGGGCCTAGCGGTAGCTCCTACGAGCAGTACTTC. The chain links TRBV27 to TRBJ2-7; 7 bases agree with TRBD2. With V trimmed by 3 bases and J by 0 bases, 8 bases remained unmatched. Looked up from germline, CDR1 is MNHEY and CDR2 is SMNVEV (reference sequence). There are 16 residues in the CDR3.

The genes are TRBV2 and TRBJ2-7; TRBD1 matches 7 bases. Per the germline V gene, CDR1 is SNHLY and CDR2 is FYNNEI. The J segment lost 1 base and the V segment lost 2 bases, leaving 5 bases of the junction unmatched. This CDR3 is built from 15 residues. The CDR3 protein is CASSESGGRSYEQYF. CDR3 nucleotides: TGTGCCAGCAGTGAATCAGGGGGAAGGTCCTACGAGCAGTACTTC.

The V gene is TRBV12-5, the J gene TRBJ2-2, with D unclear. CDR1 is LGHNT, CDR2 FRNRAP, per germline. V was cut by 5 bases and J by 6 bases, with 10 bases left in between. The CDR3 covers 13 residues. CDR3 DNA: TGTGCTAGTGGTCCTTCAGGCCCCGGGGAGCTGTTTTTT. Its protein is CASGPSGPGELFF.

The chain employs TRBV5-4 and TRBJ2-7; 13 nucleotides match TRBD2. The V segment lost 0 bases and the J segment 4 bases; nucleotides outside the gene matches: 10. This CDR3 comprises 18 residues. Germline lookup yields CDR1 SGHNT and CDR2 YYREEE (reference sequence). The CDR3 nucleotides are TGTGCCAGCAGCTTGGCCTCGGCGGGACTAGCGGGACTTTACGAGCAGTACTTC. Its protein product is CASSLASAGLAGLYEQYF.

This rearrangement joins TRBV6-1 to TRBJ2-7; 10 bases map to TRBD2. J was trimmed by 0 bases and V by 6 bases; bases with no gene match: 5. The germline CDR1 and CDR2 sequences are MNHNS and SASEGT. There are 15 residues in the CDR3. CDR3 nucleotide sequence: TGTGCCAGCAGACTTGGACTAGCGGACTCCTACGAGCAGTACTTC. It is translated as CASRLGLADSYEQYF.

The gene calls are TRBV5-1 and TRBJ2-5; D assignment may be TRBD1 or TRBD2 (6 bases each). Germline values: CDR1 SGHRS, CDR2 YFSETQ. Trimming pared 4 bases from V and 5 bases from J, leaving 18 bases between. This CDR3 spans 15 amino acids. The CDR3 sequence: CASSALGGLGETQYF. For the CDR3, the DNA is TGCGCCAGCAGCGCTCTCGGGGGCCTCGGGGAGACCCAGTACTTC. Full variable domain (rest looked up from reference TRBV5-1 and TRBJ2-5): KAGVTQTPRYLIKTRGQQVTLSCSPISGHRSVSWYQQTPGQGLQFLFEYFSETQRNKGNFPGRFSGRQFSNSRSEMNVSTLELGDSALYLCASSALGGLGETQYFGPGTRLLVL.

This sequence joins TRBV29-1 and TRBJ1-2, with 7 bases fitting TRBD1. This CDR3 is built from 12 residues. Germline-derived CDR1 and CDR2 are SQVTM and ANQGSEA. V dropped 4 bases and J dropped 7; count of bases not matched to a gene: 6. CDR3 DNA: TGCAGCGTTGGACAGGGAGCTGCTGGCTACACCTTC. Protein sequence: CSVGQGAAGYTF.

V and J are TRBV5-1 and TRBJ2-7; 12 bases are shared with TRBD2. Germline CDR1 reads SGHRS; CDR2 reads YFSETQ. The CDR3 runs 19 residues. V lost 3 bases and J lost 0; bases outside the gene matches: 13. CDR3 residues: CASSSRPGTSGWSSYEQYF. CDR3 nucleotides: TGCGCCAGCAGCTCCCGACCCGGGACTAGCGGGTGGAGCTCCTACGAGCAGTACTTC. The entire variable domain, with the rest obtained from reference TRBV5-1 and TRBJ2-7, is as follows: KAGVTQTPRYLIKTRGQQVTLSCSPISGHRSVSWYQQTPGQGLQFLFEYFSETQRNKGNFPGRFSGRQFSNSRSEMNVSTLELGDSALYLCASSSRPGTSGWSSYEQYFGPGTRLTVT.

The gene calls are TRBV7-2 and TRBJ2-3; D gene uncertain. V was cut by 3 bases and J by 6 bases, with 13 bases left in between. The CDR3 has 14 amino acids. Germline lookup yields CDR1 SGHTA and CDR2 FQGNSA. The CDR3 loop reads CASSFGLGGDTQYF. In DNA form, the CDR3 reads TGTGCCAGCAGCTTTGGGTTAGGTGGCGATACGCAGTATTTT.

In its sample, this clone was seen a few times. The V gene is TRBV9, the J gene TRBJ1-1; tentatively, D is TRBD1 (6 bases). Trimming pared 3 bases from V and 4 bases from J, leaving 16 bases between. Germline-derived CDR1 and CDR2 are SGDLS and YYNGEE. This CDR3 has 15 amino acids. CDR3 nucleotide sequence: TGTGCCAGCAGCGGCGACAGGCCTGGAGCCACTGAAGCTTTCTTT. This gives the protein CASSGDRPGATEAFF.

This clone has a handful of counts. The rearrangement uses TRBV7-2 and TRBJ2-1, with TRBD2 matching over 12 bases. Trimming cost V 5 bases and J 7 bases; bases outside gene matches: 6. Germline V gives CDR1 SGHTA, CDR2 FQGNSA. The CDR3 sequence is 15 residues long. CDR3 region: CASSRTLAGGNEQFF. DNA for the CDR3: TGTGCCAGCAGCCGCACCCTAGCGGGAGGGAATGAGCAGTTCTTC.